This T cell receptor beta chain was sequenced in a study of shared clonotypes between healthy human individuals. CDR3 length equals 12 residues. The germline V gene has CDR1 SEHNR and CDR2 FQNEAQ (reference sequence). V was trimmed by 1 base and J by 11 bases, leaving 9 bases between them. Libraries were prepared by immunoSEQ multiplex PCR; TCRdb keeps only in-frame clonotypes and omits some of them. Of about 110,000 clones in the sample, around 68% were seen once. V gene TRBV7-9 combines with J gene TRBJ1-5; unclear D gene. The material sequenced was memory CD8+ T cells sorted from blood. Subset described: CD45RO+ cells pooled with CCR7-negative TemRA cells. This receptor was obtained from a woman aged 30 to 39 in good health. CDR3 nucleotides: TGTGCCAGCAGCTTAGTCGGGGAGGCCCAGCATTTT. Protein product: CASSLVGEAQHF.